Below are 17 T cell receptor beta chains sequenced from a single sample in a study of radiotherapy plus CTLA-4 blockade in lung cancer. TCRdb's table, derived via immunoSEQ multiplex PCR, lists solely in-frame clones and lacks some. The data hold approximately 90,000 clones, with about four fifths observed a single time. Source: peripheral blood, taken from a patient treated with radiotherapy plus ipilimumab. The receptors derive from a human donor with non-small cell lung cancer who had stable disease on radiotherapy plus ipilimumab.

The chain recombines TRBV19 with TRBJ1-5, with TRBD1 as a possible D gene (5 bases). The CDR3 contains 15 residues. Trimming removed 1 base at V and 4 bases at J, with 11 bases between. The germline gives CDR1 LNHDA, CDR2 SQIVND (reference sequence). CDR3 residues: CASSIVGHPNQPQHF. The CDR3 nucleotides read TGTGCCAGTAGTATAGTCGGACATCCAAATCAGCCCCAGCATTTT. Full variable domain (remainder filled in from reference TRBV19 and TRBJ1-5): DGGITQSPKYLFRKEGQNVTLSCEQNLNHDAMYWYRQDPGQGLRLIYYSQIVNDFQKGDIAEGYSVSREKKESFPLTVTSAQKNPTAFYLCASSIVGHPNQPQHFGDGTRLSIL.

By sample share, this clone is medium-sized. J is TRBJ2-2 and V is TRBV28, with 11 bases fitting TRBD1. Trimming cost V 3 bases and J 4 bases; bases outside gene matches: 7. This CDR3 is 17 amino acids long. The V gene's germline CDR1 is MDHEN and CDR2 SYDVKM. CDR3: CASSFRGTGGGTGELFF. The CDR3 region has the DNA TGTGCCAGCAGTTTTCGGGGGACAGGGGGAGGCACCGGGGAGCTGTTTTTT.

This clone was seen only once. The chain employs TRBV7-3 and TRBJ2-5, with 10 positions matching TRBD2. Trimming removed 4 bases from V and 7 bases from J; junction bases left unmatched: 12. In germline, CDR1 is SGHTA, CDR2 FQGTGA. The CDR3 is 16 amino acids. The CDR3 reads CASSWAREREGGTQYF. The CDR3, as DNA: TGTGCCAGCAGCTGGGCCAGGGAGCGGGAGGGAGGGACCCAGTACTTC.

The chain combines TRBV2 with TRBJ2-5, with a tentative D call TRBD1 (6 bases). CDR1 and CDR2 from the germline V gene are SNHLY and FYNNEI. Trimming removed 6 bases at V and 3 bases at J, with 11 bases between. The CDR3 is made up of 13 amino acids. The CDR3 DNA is TGTGCCAGCAGCCTGGGGGCGAAAGAGACCCAGTACTTC. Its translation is CASSLGAKETQYF.

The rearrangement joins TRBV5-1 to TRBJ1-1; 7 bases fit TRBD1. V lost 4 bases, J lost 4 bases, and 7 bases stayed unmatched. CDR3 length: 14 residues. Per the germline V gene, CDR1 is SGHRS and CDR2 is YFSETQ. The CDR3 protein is CASSIDRVSTEAFF. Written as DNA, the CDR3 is TGCGCCAGCAGCATAGACAGGGTAAGCACTGAAGCTTTCTTT.

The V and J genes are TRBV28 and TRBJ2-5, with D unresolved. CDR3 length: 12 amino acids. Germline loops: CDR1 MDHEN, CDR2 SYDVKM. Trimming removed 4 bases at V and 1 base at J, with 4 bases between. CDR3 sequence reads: CASSWGQETQYF. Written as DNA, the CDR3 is TGTGCCAGCAGTTGGGGCCAAGAGACCCAGTACTTC.

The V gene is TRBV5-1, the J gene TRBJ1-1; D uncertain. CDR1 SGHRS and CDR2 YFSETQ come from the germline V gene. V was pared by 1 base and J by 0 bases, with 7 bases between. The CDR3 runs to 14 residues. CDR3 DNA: TGCGCCAGCAGCTTGAGGAACATGAACACTGAAGCTTTCTTT. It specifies CASSLRNMNTEAFF. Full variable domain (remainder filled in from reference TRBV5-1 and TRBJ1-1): KAGVTQTPRYLIKTRGQQVTLSCSPISGHRSVSWYQQTPGQGLQFLFEYFSETQRNKGNFPGRFSGRQFSNSRSEMNVSTLELGDSALYLCASSLRNMNTEAFFGQGTRLTVV.

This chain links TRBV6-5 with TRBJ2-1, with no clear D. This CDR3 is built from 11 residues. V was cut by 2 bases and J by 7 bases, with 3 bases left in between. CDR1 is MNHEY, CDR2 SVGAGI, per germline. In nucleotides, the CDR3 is TGTGCCAGCAGTTACCGAAATGAGCAGTTCTTC. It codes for CASSYRNEQFF.

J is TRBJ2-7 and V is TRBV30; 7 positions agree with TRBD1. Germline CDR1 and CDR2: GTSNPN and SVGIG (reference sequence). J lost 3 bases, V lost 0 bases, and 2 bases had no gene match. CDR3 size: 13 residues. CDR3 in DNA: TGTGCCTGGAGTGTAAGGGGGCTCTACGAGCAGTACTTC. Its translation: CAWSVRGLYEQYF.

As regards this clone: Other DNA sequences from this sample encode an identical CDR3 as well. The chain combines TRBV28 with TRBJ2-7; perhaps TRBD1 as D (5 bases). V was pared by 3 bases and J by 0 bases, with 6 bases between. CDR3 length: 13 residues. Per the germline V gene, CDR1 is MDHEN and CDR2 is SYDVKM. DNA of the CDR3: TGTGCCAGCAGTTTGGGGCGCTCCTACGAGCAGTACTTC. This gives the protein CASSLGRSYEQYF.

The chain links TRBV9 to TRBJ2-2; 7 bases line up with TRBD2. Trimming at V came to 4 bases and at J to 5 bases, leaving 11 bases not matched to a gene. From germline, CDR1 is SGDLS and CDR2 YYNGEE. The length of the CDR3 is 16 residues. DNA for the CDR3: TGTGCCAGCAGCCCCTATTCGCGGGGAGGGACCGGGGAGCTGTTTTTT. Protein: CASSPYSRGGTGELFF.

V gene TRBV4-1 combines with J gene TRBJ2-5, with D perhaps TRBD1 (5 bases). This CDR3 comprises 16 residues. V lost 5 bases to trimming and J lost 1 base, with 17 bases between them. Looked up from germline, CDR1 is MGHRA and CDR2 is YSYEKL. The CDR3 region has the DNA TGCGCCAGCAGCGGTGGGCAGGGTTTGATCCAAGAGACCCAGTACTTC. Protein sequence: CASSGGQGLIQETQYF.

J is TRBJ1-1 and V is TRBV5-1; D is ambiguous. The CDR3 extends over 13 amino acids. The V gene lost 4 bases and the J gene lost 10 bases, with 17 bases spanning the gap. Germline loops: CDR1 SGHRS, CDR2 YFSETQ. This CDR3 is CASSPGKSMGAFF. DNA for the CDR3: TGCGCCAGCAGCCCCGGGAAAAGCATGGGAGCTTTCTTT.

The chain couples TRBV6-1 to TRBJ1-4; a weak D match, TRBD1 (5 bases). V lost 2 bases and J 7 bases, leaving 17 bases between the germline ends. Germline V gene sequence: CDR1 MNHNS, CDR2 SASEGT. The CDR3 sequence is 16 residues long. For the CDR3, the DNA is TGTGCCAGCAGTGAATGGAAGGGGCACGGGAGTGAAAAACTGTTTTTT. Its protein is CASSEWKGHGSEKLFF.

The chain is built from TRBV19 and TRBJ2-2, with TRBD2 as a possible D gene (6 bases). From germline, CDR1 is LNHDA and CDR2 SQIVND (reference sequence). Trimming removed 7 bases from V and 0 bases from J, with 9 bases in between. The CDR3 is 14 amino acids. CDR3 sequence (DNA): TGTGCCAGTATAGGGACTGCGAACACCGGGGAGCTGTTTTTT. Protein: CASIGTANTGELFF.

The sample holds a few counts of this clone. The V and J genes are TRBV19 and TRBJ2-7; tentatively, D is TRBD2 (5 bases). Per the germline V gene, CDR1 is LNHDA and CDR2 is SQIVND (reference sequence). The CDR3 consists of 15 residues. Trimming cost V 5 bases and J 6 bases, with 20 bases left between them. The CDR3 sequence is CASSATRRKRVEQYF. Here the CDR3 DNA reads TGTGCCAGTAGTGCCACCCGGCGGAAGAGGGTCGAGCAGTACTTC.

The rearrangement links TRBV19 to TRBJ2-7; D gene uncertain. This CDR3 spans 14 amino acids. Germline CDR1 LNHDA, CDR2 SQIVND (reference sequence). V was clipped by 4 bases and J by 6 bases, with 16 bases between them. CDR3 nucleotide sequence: TGTGCCAGTAGTAGGGCCGACGGGTATCTCGAGCAGTACTTC. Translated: CASSRADGYLEQYF.